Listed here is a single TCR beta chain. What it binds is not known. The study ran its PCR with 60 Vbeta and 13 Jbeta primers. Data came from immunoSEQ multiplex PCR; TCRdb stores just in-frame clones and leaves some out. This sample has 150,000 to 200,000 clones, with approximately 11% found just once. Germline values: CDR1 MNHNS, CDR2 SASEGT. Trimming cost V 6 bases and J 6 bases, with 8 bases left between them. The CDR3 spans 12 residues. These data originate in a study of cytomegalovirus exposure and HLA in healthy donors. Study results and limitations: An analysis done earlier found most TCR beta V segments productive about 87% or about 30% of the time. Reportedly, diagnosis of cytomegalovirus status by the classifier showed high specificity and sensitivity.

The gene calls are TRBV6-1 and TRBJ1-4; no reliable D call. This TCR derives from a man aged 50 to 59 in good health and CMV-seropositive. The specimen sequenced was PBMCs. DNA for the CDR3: TGTGCCAGCAGGGCCTGGTATGAAAAACTGTTTTTT. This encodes CASRAWYEKLFF.